These 20 T cell receptor beta chains came from one sample sequenced in a study of OX40 agonist ivuxolimab in advanced cancers. This table comes from immunoSEQ multiplex PCR, and its TCRdb copy is limited to in-frame clones, with some not included. This table holds under 25,000 clones, more than 60% found once. This material consisted of CD4+ or CD8+ T cells sorted from blood, taken in a trial of the OX40 agonist ivuxolimab. The receptor source for this set is an adult with an advanced solid tumor such as melanoma, head and neck, liver or kidney cancer.

V and J are TRBV9 and TRBJ2-2, with a weak D call TRBD1 (5 bases). CDR1 is SGDLS, CDR2 YYNGEE, per germline. The length of the CDR3 is 16 residues. V was cut by 0 bases and J by 7 bases, with 16 bases left in between. The CDR3 reads CASSVGGLFGSGELFF. The CDR3 region has the DNA TGTGCCAGCAGCGTAGGGGGCCTCTTCGGTAGCGGGGAGCTGTTTTTT.

V gene TRBV5-6 combines with J gene TRBJ1-1, with 10 bases lining up with TRBD1. This CDR3 is 15 amino acids long. With 7 bases clipped from V and 3 bases from J, the junction kept 9 bases outside the gene matches. CDR1 SGHDT and CDR2 YYEEEE come from the germline V gene. The CDR3 coding sequence is TGTGCCAGCGGGGACAGGGGAAGTGTGGACACTGAAGCTTTCTTT. This encodes CASGDRGSVDTEAFF.

This chain links TRBV7-3 with TRBJ2-2, with D possibly TRBD2 on 6 matching bases. The ends were cut back, 5 bases at V and 3 bases at J, with 10 bases in the middle. The CDR3 runs to 14 residues. Germline assignment: CDR1 SGHTA and CDR2 FQGTGA. CDR3 nucleotides: TGTGCCAGCAGCCAAGGGACTTACACCGGGGAGCTGTTTTTT. This codes for CASSQGTYTGELFF.

The rearrangement uses TRBV6-5 and TRBJ1-5, with unresolved D. Germline V gene sequence: CDR1 MNHEY, CDR2 SVGAGI. The CDR3 length is 13 residues. V lost 2 bases and J lost 6, with 8 bases in between. The CDR3 loop reads CASSYDRGQPQHF. CDR3 nucleotides: TGTGCCAGCAGTTACGACCGGGGTCAGCCCCAGCATTTT.

V usage is TRBV5-1 and J usage is TRBJ2-7; TRBD2 matches at 10 bases. The CDR3 has 15 residues. The germline V gene encodes CDR1 SGHRS and CDR2 YFSETQ. The ends lost 3 bases at V and 3 bases at J; junction bases unmatched: 6. The CDR3 sequence is CASSYFSGGNYEQYF. CDR3 in DNA: TGCGCCAGCAGCTACTTTAGCGGGGGGAACTACGAGCAGTACTTC.

The chain combines TRBV27 with TRBJ1-4, with a tentative D call TRBD1 (6 bases). With 5 bases removed from V and 6 bases from J, the gap between germline ends came to 25 bases. CDR3 length equals 18 residues. Germline values: CDR1 MNHEY, CDR2 SMNVEV (reference sequence). The CDR3 loop reads CASSPEGGRKGDDEKLFF. The CDR3 DNA is TGTGCCAGCAGTCCCGAGGGGGGGCGGAAAGGGGATGATGAAAAACTGTTTTTT.

This chain links TRBV7-9 with TRBJ2-7; 9 bases match TRBD2. This CDR3 spans 14 amino acids. Germline V gene data show CDR1 as SEHNR and CDR2 as FQNEAQ (reference sequence). With 5 bases clipped from V and 4 bases from J, the junction kept 6 bases outside the gene matches. CDR3 sequence reads: CASSPAGGPYEQYF. The CDR3 bases are TGTGCCAGCAGCCCGGCGGGGGGGCCTTACGAGCAGTACTTC.

The CDR3 here is CATSRDIPPYEQYF. DNA for the CDR3: TGTGCCACCAGCAGAGATATCCCACCCTACGAGCAGTACTTC. The V call is TRBV15, the J call TRBJ2-7; D remains unclear. This CDR3 comprises 14 residues. With 0 bases removed from V and 2 bases from J, the gap between germline ends came to 8 bases. Germline V gene data show CDR1 as LNHNV and CDR2 as YYDKDF (reference sequence).

V and J are TRBV19 and TRBJ2-1; 11 bases map to TRBD2. This CDR3 comprises 15 residues. The V segment lost 5 bases and the J segment 9 bases; nucleotides outside the gene matches: 9. The germline V gene has CDR1 LNHDA and CDR2 SQIVND (reference sequence). In DNA form, the CDR3 reads TGTGCCAGTAGTCCTTTAGCGGGAGGGCCGGTTGAGCAGTTCTTC. This translates into CASSPLAGGPVEQFF.

This clone turned up a few times. The rearrangement links TRBV27 to TRBJ1-1, with 8 bases aligning to TRBD1. V lost 6 bases to trimming and J lost 4 bases; unmatched junction nucleotides: 7. The V gene's germline CDR1 is MNHEY and CDR2 SMNVEV (reference sequence). This CDR3 spans 14 amino acids. CDR3 nucleotide sequence: TGTGCCAGCAGCCTACAGGGGGGCAGCACTGAAGCTTTCTTT. This sequence encodes CASSLQGGSTEAFF.

The chain links TRBV27 to TRBJ2-4; unclear D gene. Germline CDR1 and CDR2: MNHEY and SMNVEV (reference sequence). The CDR3 runs to 13 residues. Between the trimmed V and J ends, which lost 0 bases and 6 bases, there was a span of 6 bases. The CDR3 loop reads CASSLSRINIQYF. The CDR3, as DNA: TGTGCCAGCAGTTTATCCCGAATAAACATTCAGTACTTC.

The V call is TRBV5-6, the J call TRBJ2-7; 7 positions match TRBD2. Trimming at V came to 0 bases and at J to 3 bases, leaving 9 bases not matched to a gene. Per the germline V gene, CDR1 is SGHDT and CDR2 is YYEEEE. The CDR3 consists of 16 residues. The CDR3 sequence: CASSLDVGTIVYEQYF. CDR3 DNA: TGTGCCAGCAGCTTGGACGTGGGGACTATAGTCTACGAGCAGTACTTC.

This clone was detected a few times. The gene calls are TRBV6-5 and TRBJ2-3, with D perhaps matching TRBD1 or TRBD2 (5 bases each). Germline CDR1 and CDR2: MNHEY and SVGAGI. This CDR3 has 15 amino acids. V was trimmed by 5 bases and J by 5 bases, leaving 17 bases between them. The CDR3 DNA is TGTGCCAGCAGTCCCCCCGGGACCCTGGGAGATACGCAGTATTTT. Its translation: CASSPPGTLGDTQYF.

In this sample, this clone turned up a few times. The chain is built from TRBV4-2 and TRBJ1-3; D is perhaps TRBD1 (5 bases). CDR3 length: 15 residues. Germline CDR1 is LGHNA and CDR2 is YNFKEQ. Trimming shortened V by 4 bases and J by 2 bases, and 12 bases separated the two germline ends. The CDR3 DNA follows: TGTGCCAGCAGCCGAGGGGAGGGGACTGGAAACACCATATATTTT. This gives the protein CASSRGEGTGNTIYF.

The V call is TRBV27, the J call TRBJ2-1; D uncertain. The CDR3 consists of 13 residues. V lost 4 bases and J 8 bases, leaving 12 bases between the germline ends. Germline CDR1 reads MNHEY; CDR2 reads SMNVEV (reference sequence). The CDR3 nucleotides read TGTGCCAGCAGTTCCAACCCATTACATGAGCAGTTCTTC. Protein: CASSSNPLHEQFF.

The table lists this clone with a few counts. The chain recombines TRBV4-2 with TRBJ2-7, with no clear D. Germline V gene sequence: CDR1 LGHNA, CDR2 YNFKEQ. The ends were cut back, 0 bases at V and 0 bases at J, with 9 bases in the middle. The CDR3 contains 15 residues. This CDR3 reads CASSQDPESSYEQYF. The CDR3 DNA is TGTGCCAGCAGCCAAGATCCGGAGAGCTCCTACGAGCAGTACTTC.

The genes are TRBV9 and TRBJ2-7; 10 bases line up with TRBD1. The CDR3 runs to 14 residues. In germline, CDR1 is SGDLS, CDR2 YYNGEE. Unmatched junction bases numbered 3, after V lost 3 bases and J lost 3 bases. The DNA of the CDR3 is TGTGCCAGCAGCGCGGACAGGGGGTTCTACGAGCAGTACTTC. This codes for CASSADRGFYEQYF.

The chain combines TRBV29-1 with TRBJ2-1, with D hard to call. The germline V and J ends were trimmed by 0 bases and 0 bases, with 9 bases remaining between them. The CDR3 runs 15 residues. The germline V gene has CDR1 SQVTM and CDR2 ANQGSEA. This CDR3 is CSVEDLRVSYNEQFF. DNA for the CDR3: TGCAGCGTTGAAGATCTAAGGGTCTCCTACAATGAGCAGTTCTTC.

The genes are TRBV29-1 and TRBJ2-3; maybe TRBD2 (5 bases). Trimming removed 0 bases at V and 6 bases at J, with 13 bases between. Germline CDR1 and CDR2: SQVTM and ANQGSEA. The CDR3 length is 14 residues. The CDR3 sequence is CSVEEGDSWDTQYF. The CDR3 region has the DNA TGCAGCGTTGAAGAGGGAGACTCGTGGGATACGCAGTATTTT.

The chain links TRBV2 to TRBJ1-2; TRBD1 is a possible D gene (6 bases). From germline, CDR1 is SNHLY and CDR2 FYNNEI. There are 15 residues in the CDR3. With 1 base removed from V and 4 bases from J, the gap between germline ends came to 13 bases. The CDR3 protein is CASSEGGRDTYGYTF. CDR3 in DNA: TGTGCCAGCAGTGAAGGAGGGAGGGACACCTATGGCTACACCTTC.